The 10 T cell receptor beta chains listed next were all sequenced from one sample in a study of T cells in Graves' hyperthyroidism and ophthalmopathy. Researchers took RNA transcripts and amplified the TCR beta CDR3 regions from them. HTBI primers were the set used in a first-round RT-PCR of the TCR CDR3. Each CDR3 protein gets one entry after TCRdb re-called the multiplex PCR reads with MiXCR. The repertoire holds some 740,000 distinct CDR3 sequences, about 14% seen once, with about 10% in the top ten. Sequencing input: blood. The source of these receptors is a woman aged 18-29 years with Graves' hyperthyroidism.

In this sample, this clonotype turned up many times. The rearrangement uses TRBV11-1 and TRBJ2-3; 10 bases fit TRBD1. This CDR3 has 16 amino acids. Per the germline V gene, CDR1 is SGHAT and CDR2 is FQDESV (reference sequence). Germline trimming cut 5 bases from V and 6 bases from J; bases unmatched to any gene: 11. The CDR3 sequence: CASSPHGGQGRDTQYF. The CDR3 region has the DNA TGTGCCAGCAGCCCCCATGGGGGACAGGGGAGGGATACGCAGTATTTT.

The DNA for the CDR3 is TGCGCCAGCAGCCAACCGGGGCGGTACGAGCAGTACTTC. Its protein is CASSQPGRYEQYF. This sequence joins TRBV4-1 and TRBJ2-7, with D possibly being TRBD1 or TRBD2 (5 bases each). The V gene's germline CDR1 is MGHRA and CDR2 YSYEKL. CDR3 length: 13 amino acids. The V end lost 2 bases, the J end lost 4 bases, and 9 bases lay between the germline ends.

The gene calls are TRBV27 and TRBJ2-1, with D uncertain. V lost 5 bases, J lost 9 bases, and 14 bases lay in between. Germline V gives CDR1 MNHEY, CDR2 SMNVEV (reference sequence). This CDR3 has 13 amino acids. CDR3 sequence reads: CASSPAGWSEQFF. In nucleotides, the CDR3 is TGTGCCAGCAGTCCCGCTGGGTGGAGTGAGCAGTTCTTC.

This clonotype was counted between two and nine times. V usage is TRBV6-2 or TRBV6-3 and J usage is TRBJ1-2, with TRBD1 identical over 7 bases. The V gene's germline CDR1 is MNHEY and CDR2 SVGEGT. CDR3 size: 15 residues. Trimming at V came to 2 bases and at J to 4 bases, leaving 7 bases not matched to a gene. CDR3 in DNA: TGTGCCAGCAGTTACAGGGACAGATCTATCTATGGCTACACCTTC. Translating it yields CASSYRDRSIYGYTF.

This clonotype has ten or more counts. CDR3 sequence (DNA): TGTGCCAGCAGTGAACACTACGCGGGTGCCGGGGAGCTGTTTTTT. It codes for CASSEHYAGAGELFF. The chain recombines TRBV2 with TRBJ2-2, with D maybe TRBD2 (5 bases). The V gene's germline CDR1 is SNHLY and CDR2 FYNNEI. Trimming took off 2 bases at V and 6 bases at J, with 13 bases between the two ends. The CDR3 is 15 residues long.

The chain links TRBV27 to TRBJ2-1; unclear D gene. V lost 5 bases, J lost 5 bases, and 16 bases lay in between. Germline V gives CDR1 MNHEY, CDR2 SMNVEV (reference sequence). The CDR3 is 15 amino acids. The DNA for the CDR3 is TGTGCCAGCAGTCCAGATCAGTTTTTGGACAATGAGCAGTTCTTC. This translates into CASSPDQFLDNEQFF.

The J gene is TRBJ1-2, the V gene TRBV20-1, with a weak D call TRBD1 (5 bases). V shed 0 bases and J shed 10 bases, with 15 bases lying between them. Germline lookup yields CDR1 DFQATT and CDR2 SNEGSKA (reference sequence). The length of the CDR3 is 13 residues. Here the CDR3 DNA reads TGCAGTGCTAGAGAGGGGGGGTCCCATGACTACACCTTC. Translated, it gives CSAREGGSHDYTF.

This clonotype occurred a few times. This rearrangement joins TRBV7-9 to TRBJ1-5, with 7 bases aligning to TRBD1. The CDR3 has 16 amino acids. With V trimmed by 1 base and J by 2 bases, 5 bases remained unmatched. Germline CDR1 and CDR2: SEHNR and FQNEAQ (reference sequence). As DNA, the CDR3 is TGTGCCAGCAGCTTAGGGCTCCAGGGGGGCAATCAGCCCCAGCATTTT. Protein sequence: CASSLGLQGGNQPQHF.

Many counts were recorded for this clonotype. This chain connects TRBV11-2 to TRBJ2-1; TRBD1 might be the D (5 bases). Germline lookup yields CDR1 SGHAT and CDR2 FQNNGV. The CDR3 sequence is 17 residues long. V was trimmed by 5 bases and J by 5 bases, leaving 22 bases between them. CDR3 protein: CASSPGFVGARDNEQFF. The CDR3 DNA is TGTGCCAGCAGCCCAGGGTTCGTAGGAGCACGTGACAATGAGCAGTTCTTC.

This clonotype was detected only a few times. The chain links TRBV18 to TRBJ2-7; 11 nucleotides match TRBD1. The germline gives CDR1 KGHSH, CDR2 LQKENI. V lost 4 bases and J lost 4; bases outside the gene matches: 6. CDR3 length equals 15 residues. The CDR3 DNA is TGTGCCAGCTCACGAGGGACAGGGGGACAATACGAGCAGTACTTC. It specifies CASSRGTGGQYEQYF.